These 16 T cell receptor beta chains came from one sample sequenced in a study of blood T cell repertoires in COVID-19. Clones were sequenced by immunoSEQ multiplex PCR, and TCRdb holds only the in-frame ones, with some missing. Of under 200,000 clones in the sample, 75% to 90% were seen once. The sequencing input was peripheral blood. The receptors derive from a man aged 70 or older with active or convalescent COVID-19.

The chain uses TRBV4-1 and TRBJ2-7, with 10 bases that match TRBD2. Trimming cost V 0 bases and J 6 bases; bases outside gene matches: 5. The CDR3 runs to 15 residues. Germline V gene lookup returns CDR1 MGHRA and CDR2 YSYEKL. CDR3 bases: TGCGCCAGCAGCCAAGACCCTAGCGGGAGTCTCGAGCAGTACTTC. This sequence encodes CASSQDPSGSLEQYF.

V usage is TRBV7-9 and J usage is TRBJ2-3; 7 bases map to TRBD2. This CDR3 contains 17 residues. The J segment lost 5 bases and the V segment lost 1 base, leaving 12 bases of the junction unmatched. Germline CDR1 is SEHNR and CDR2 is FQNEAQ (reference sequence). For the CDR3, the DNA is TGTGCCAGCAGCTTAGGGGGGACTACCCTGAGGGAAGATACGCAGTATTTT. Amino acid sequence: CASSLGGTTLREDTQYF.

CDR3 sequence reads: CASSPRHGTGNYGYTF. As DNA, the CDR3 is TGTGCCAGTAGTCCCCGTCATGGGACAGGGAACTATGGCTACACCTTC. The chain links TRBV19 to TRBJ1-2; TRBD1 matches 9 bases. The V gene end was trimmed by 5 bases and the J gene end by 2 bases; junction bases not matched to a gene: 9. CDR3 size: 16 residues. Germline-derived CDR1 and CDR2 are LNHDA and SQIVND (reference sequence).

The chain couples TRBV7-2 to TRBJ1-4, with 7 nucleotides matching TRBD1. Germline V gene lookup returns CDR1 SGHTA and CDR2 FQGNSA. The CDR3 length is 13 residues. V was pared by 4 bases and J by 6 bases, with 2 bases of the junction left unmatched. The CDR3, as DNA: TGTGCCAGCAGCTCGAGGGGGCATGAAAAACTGTTTTTT. Protein sequence: CASSSRGHEKLFF.

The chain recombines TRBV3-1 (or the pseudogene TRBV3-2) with TRBJ1-4; 7 bases agree with TRBD1. This CDR3 contains 14 residues. Per the germline V gene, CDR1 is LGHDT and CDR2 is YNNKEL (reference sequence). With V trimmed by 4 bases and J by 8 bases, 7 bases remained unmatched. The CDR3 DNA follows: TGTGCCAGCAGCCGTGGCAGGGGGTACGAAAAACTGTTTTTT. This gives the protein CASSRGRGYEKLFF.

The count of this clone is one. The V call is TRBV6-5, the J call TRBJ1-2; TRBD1 matches 8 bases. CDR1 MNHEY and CDR2 SVGAGI come from the germline V gene. With 4 bases clipped from V and 5 bases from J, the junction kept 9 bases outside the gene matches. The CDR3 is 15 amino acids. The CDR3: CASSWRQGAFYGYTF. CDR3 sequence (DNA): TGTGCCAGCAGTTGGCGTCAGGGGGCATTTTATGGCTACACCTTC.

This rearrangement joins TRBV2 to TRBJ2-7; 10 bases align to TRBD2. The ends lost 4 bases at V and 5 bases at J; junction bases unmatched: 8. This CDR3 spans 15 amino acids. Germline assignment: CDR1 SNHLY and CDR2 FYNNEI. The CDR3 nucleotides are TGTGCCAGCAGTGCGAGGGCTAGCGGGGGCGACGAGCAGTACTTC. Its protein product is CASSARASGGDEQYF.

The chain recombines TRBV5-1 with TRBJ2-5, with D possibly TRBD2 on 6 matching bases. Germline V gives CDR1 SGHRS, CDR2 YFSETQ. The CDR3 covers 17 residues. V lost 4 bases, J lost 2 bases, and 21 bases lay in between. The DNA of the CDR3 is TGCGCCAGCAGCCTCGCCAAATTAAGTGGGAGGCAAGAGACCCAGTACTTC. Translated: CASSLAKLSGRQETQYF.

The chain combines TRBV7-6 with TRBJ2-7; D is undetermined. The length of the CDR3 is 11 residues. Germline V CDR1 and CDR2: SGHVS, FNYEAQ. V was cut by 4 bases and J by 3 bases, with 4 bases left in between. In nucleotides, the CDR3 is TGTGCCAGCAGCTCCAACTACGAGCAGTACTTC. This encodes CASSSNYEQYF. Supplemented by reference TRBV7-6 and TRBJ2-7, the full variable domain reads GAGVSQSPRYKVTKRGQDVALRCDPISGHVSLYWYRQALGQGPEFLTYFNYEAQQDKSGLPNDRFSAERPEGSISTLTIQRTEQRDSAMYRCASSSNYEQYFGPGTRLTVT.

The genes are TRBV19 and TRBJ1-1; 9 nucleotides agree with TRBD1. The CDR3 runs 15 residues. Unmatched junction bases numbered 3, after V lost 4 bases and J lost 0 bases. Germline CDR1 LNHDA, CDR2 SQIVND (reference sequence). CDR3 in amino acids: CASSKGTGLNTEAFF. CDR3 bases: TGTGCCAGTAGTAAAGGGACAGGGTTGAACACTGAAGCTTTCTTT.

This rearrangement joins TRBV14 to TRBJ2-7; D is undetermined. V dropped 0 bases and J dropped 6 bases, with 9 bases sitting between them. The CDR3 is 13 residues long. Germline V gene sequence: CDR1 SGHDN, CDR2 FVKESK. In nucleotides, the CDR3 is TGTGCCAGCAGCCAAGATTTGAGTCGCGAGCAGTACTTC. It yields the protein CASSQDLSREQYF. Complete variable domain (other parts from reference TRBV14 and TRBJ2-7): EAGVTQFPSHSVIEKGQTVTLRCDPISGHDNLYWYRRVMGKEIKFLLHFVKESKQDESGMPNNRFLAERTGGTYSTLKVQPAELEDSGVYFCASSQDLSREQYFGPGTRLTVT.

This chain connects TRBV19 to TRBJ1-5; 7 nucleotides agree with TRBD1. V lost 4 bases, J lost 4 bases, and 10 bases stayed unmatched. Germline V gives CDR1 LNHDA, CDR2 SQIVND (reference sequence). CDR3 length: 16 residues. The CDR3 loop reads CASSSPPGQTNQPQHF. The CDR3 DNA reads TGTGCCAGTAGTAGCCCACCGGGACAGACGAATCAGCCCCAGCATTTT.

The V gene is TRBV27, the J gene TRBJ1-5, with 7 bases identical to TRBD1. The V gene's germline CDR1 is MNHEY and CDR2 SMNVEV (reference sequence). The junction had 5 bases not matched to a gene; V was cut back by 3 bases and J by 3 bases. The CDR3 has 15 amino acids. The CDR3 DNA reads TGTGCCAGCAGTTTGGCAGGGGGGCCCAATCAGCCCCAGCATTTT. Protein: CASSLAGGPNQPQHF.

J is TRBJ1-6 and V is TRBV5-1; no definite D call. Germline V CDR1 and CDR2: SGHRS, YFSETQ. The V end was cut by 0 bases, the J end by 8 bases, with 18 bases between. This CDR3 is built from 17 residues. CDR3 protein: CASSLDMRKPIDSPLHF. The CDR3 nucleotides read TGCGCCAGCAGCTTGGATATGCGGAAGCCTATAGATTCACCCCTCCACTTT.

This chain connects TRBV19 to TRBJ1-1; no firm D call. Deletions cut 7 bases from V and 3 bases from J, with 12 bases between. The CDR3 loop spans 13 amino acids. CDR1 and CDR2 from the germline V gene are LNHDA and SQIVND (reference sequence). In nucleotides, the CDR3 is TGTGCCAGTAAAGAGGGAGCGGACACTGAAGCTTTCTTT. This gives the protein CASKEGADTEAFF.

CDR3 region: CASSSLAGGLNEQFF. The CDR3 bases are TGTGCCAGCAGCTCGCTAGCGGGGGGGCTAAATGAGCAGTTCTTC. This chain connects TRBV7-9 to TRBJ2-1; TRBD2 matches at 12 bases. The junction had 5 bases not matched to a gene; V was cut back by 4 bases and J by 7 bases. The CDR3 is made up of 15 amino acids. From germline, CDR1 is SEHNR and CDR2 FQNEAQ (reference sequence). The variable domain in full, completed from reference TRBV7-9 and TRBJ2-1, reads DTGVSQNPRHKITKRGQNVTFRCDPISEHNRLYWYRQTLGQGPEFLTYFQNEAQLEKSRLLSDRFSAERPKGSFSTLEIQRTEQGDSAMYLCASSSLAGGLNEQFFGPGTRLTVL.